Each of the 15 T cell receptor beta chains below was sequenced from the same sample in a study of blood T cell repertoires in COVID-19. Using immunoSEQ multiplex PCR, the repertoire was profiled, and TCRdb retains in-frame clones only, with some absent. The sample shows 120,000 to 150,000 clones, about 89% of them seen only once. The sample taken for sequencing was peripheral blood. The receptors originated from a man between 45 and 60 years old who had recovered from COVID-19.

V is TRBV5-1 and J is TRBJ1-1, with 7 bases matching TRBD1. Germline-derived CDR1 and CDR2 are SGHRS and YFSETQ. V was pared by 2 bases and J by 2 bases, with 6 bases of the junction left unmatched. There are 15 residues in the CDR3. The chain's CDR3 is CASSLQGTANTEAFF. In DNA form, the CDR3 reads TGCGCCAGCAGCTTACAGGGGACGGCAAACACTGAAGCTTTCTTT.

CDR3 DNA sequence: TGTGCCAGCAGTCTTAGGGGGGGCCGAAATCTCCAAGAGACCCAGTACTTC. This sequence encodes CASSLRGGRNLQETQYF. V usage is TRBV27 and J usage is TRBJ2-5; weak D call: TRBD2 (7 bases). From germline, CDR1 is MNHEY and CDR2 SMNVEV (reference sequence). Deletions cut 5 bases from V and 1 base from J, with 20 bases between. The CDR3 has 17 residues.

The genes are TRBV30 and TRBJ1-2; 9 nucleotides line up with TRBD1. This CDR3 has 15 amino acids. V lost 3 bases and J lost 5; bases outside the gene matches: 10. CDR1 is GTSNPN, CDR2 SVGIG, per germline (reference sequence). CDR3 amino acids: CAWSPRQGVGYGYTF. Here the CDR3 DNA reads TGTGCCTGGAGCCCCCGACAGGGGGTCGGGTATGGCTACACCTTC.

As to this clone: The junction departs from germline at one end; a sequencing error may be responsible. The gene calls are TRBV15 and TRBJ2-7; D ambiguous. CDR1 and CDR2 (germline): LNHNV, YYDKDF (reference sequence). The CDR3 runs 14 residues. The chain's CDR3 is CATSRDQNSYEQYF. The DNA for the CDR3 is TGTGCCACCAGTAGAGACCAAAACTCCTACGAGCAGTACTTC.

This clone came up a few times. The chain has TRBV5-5 and TRBJ2-1; TRBD2 agrees at 14 bases. This CDR3 is 16 amino acids long. V lost 4 bases, J lost 6 bases, and 6 bases stayed unmatched. Germline CDR1 and CDR2: SGHKS and YYEKEE (reference sequence). CDR3 DNA: TGTGCCAGCAGCACGGGACTAGCGGGGGTGGGCAATGAGCAGTTCTTC. Protein: CASSTGLAGVGNEQFF.

The chain is built from TRBV9 and TRBJ1-1; D perhaps matches TRBD1 (6 bases). V was shortened by 0 bases and J by 7 bases, with 13 bases between the two germline ends. CDR3 length equals 14 residues. Germline CDR1 is SGDLS and CDR2 is YYNGEE. The CDR3 loop is CASSVAGEGGEAFF. The DNA of the CDR3 is TGTGCCAGCAGCGTAGCAGGGGAGGGAGGTGAAGCTTTCTTT. Together with reference TRBV9 and TRBJ1-1, the CDR3 gives the full variable domain: DSGVTQTPKHLITATGQRVTLRCSPRSGDLSVYWYQQSLDQGLQFLIQYYNGEERAKGNILERFSAQQFPDLHSELNLSSLELGDSALYFCASSVAGEGGEAFFGQGTRLTVV.

This clone appeared a few times. The J gene is TRBJ2-2, the V gene TRBV6-4, with D perhaps matching TRBD2 (5 bases). Germline CDR1 MRHNA, CDR2 SNTAGT. Trimming took off 3 bases at V and 4 bases at J, with 9 bases between the two ends. This CDR3 is 14 amino acids long. Here the CDR3 DNA reads TGTGCCAGCAGTGAGGCTAGCACCACCGGGGAGCTGTTTTTT. Amino acid sequence: CASSEASTTGELFF.

The chain is built from TRBV11-2 and TRBJ2-7, with TRBD2 identical over 9 bases. This CDR3 is 17 amino acids long. Germline CDR1 SGHAT, CDR2 FQNNGV. V dropped 5 bases and J dropped 0; count of bases not matched to a gene: 11. The CDR3 reads CASSDSPLAGSSYEQYF. CDR3 coding DNA: TGTGCCAGCAGCGACTCCCCTCTAGCGGGGAGCTCCTACGAGCAGTACTTC.

The chain employs TRBV19 and TRBJ2-3; 13 bases match TRBD2. J was trimmed by 1 base and V by 5 bases; bases with no gene match: 6. The germline V gene has CDR1 LNHDA and CDR2 SQIVND (reference sequence). The CDR3 contains 17 residues. The CDR3 nucleotides read TGTGCCAGTAGTCCTAGACTAGCGGGGGGTCGCACAGATACGCAGTATTTT. Residues: CASSPRLAGGRTDTQYF. The whole variable domain, filled in from reference TRBV19 and TRBJ2-3, reads DGGITQSPKYLFRKEGQNVTLSCEQNLNHDAMYWYRQDPGQGLRLIYYSQIVNDFQKGDIAEGYSVSREKKESFPLTVTSAQKNPTAFYLCASSPRLAGGRTDTQYFGPGTRLTVL.

The chain is built from TRBV19 and TRBJ1-3; 7 positions agree with TRBD1. The germline V gene encodes CDR1 LNHDA and CDR2 SQIVND (reference sequence). The V gene end was trimmed by 6 bases and the J gene end by 0 bases; junction bases not matched to a gene: 5. CDR3 length: 15 amino acids. The CDR3 region is CASSGTVHSGNTIYF. As DNA, the CDR3 is TGTGCCAGTAGCGGGACAGTCCACTCTGGAAACACCATATATTTT. Variable domain in full (rest from reference TRBV19 and TRBJ1-3): DGGITQSPKYLFRKEGQNVTLSCEQNLNHDAMYWYRQDPGQGLRLIYYSQIVNDFQKGDIAEGYSVSREKKESFPLTVTSAQKNPTAFYLCASSGTVHSGNTIYFGEGSWLTVV.

This chain connects TRBV24-1 to TRBJ2-1; a possible D gene is TRBD1 (5 bases). Trimming pared 5 bases from V and 10 bases from J, leaving 14 bases between. From germline, CDR1 is KGHDR and CDR2 SFDVKD. The CDR3 is 13 amino acids. The CDR3: CATSGRISGEQFF. As DNA, the CDR3 is TGTGCCACCAGTGGTCGGATCTCAGGGGAGCAGTTCTTC.

The chain combines TRBV10-3 with TRBJ1-5, with 7 positions matching TRBD1. V dropped 11 bases and J dropped 4; count of bases not matched to a gene: 8. Germline CDR1 reads ENHRY; CDR2 reads SYGVKD. The CDR3 totals 13 residues. The CDR3 sequence is CAVGTEKNQPQHF. The CDR3 DNA reads TGTGCCGTCGGGACAGAGAAAAATCAGCCCCAGCATTTT.

The CDR3 loop is CASSPLGGVEKLFF. The CDR3 coding sequence is TGTGCCAGCTCACCACTAGGGGGCGTTGAAAAACTGTTTTTT. This sequence joins TRBV18 and TRBJ1-4; TRBD1 matches 7 bases. Germline V gives CDR1 KGHSH, CDR2 LQKENI. The CDR3 has 14 amino acids. The trim removed 1 base at V and 7 bases at J, leaving 3 bases unmatched.

This chain links TRBV14 with TRBJ1-1, with D maybe TRBD1 (6 bases). The CDR3 sequence is 16 residues long. V was cut by 2 bases and J by 2 bases, with 15 bases left in between. Germline V gene sequence: CDR1 SGHDN, CDR2 FVKESK. In DNA, the CDR3 is TGTGCCAGCAGCCAACAACGGACAGATGTTAACACTGAAGCTTTCTTT. Protein product: CASSQQRTDVNTEAFF.

In its sample, this clone was seen once. This chain links TRBV6-2 or TRBV6-3 with TRBJ2-7; D is undetermined. Trimming stripped 0 bases from V and 1 base from J, with 10 bases between. Looked up from germline, CDR1 is MNHEY and CDR2 is SVGEGT. This CDR3 comprises 15 residues. This chain's CDR3 is CASSYSTTNSYEQYF. CDR3 bases: TGTGCCAGCAGTTACTCGACGACAAATTCCTACGAGCAGTACTTC.